This TCR beta chain was sequenced in a study of blood T cell repertoires in COVID-19. Study background: COVID-19 samples from acute and convalescent phases originated in the United States, Italy and Spain. The cDNA or gDNA used as material had been derived from T cells, B-cell-depleted T cells, or PBMCs.

Authors' methods: How many nucleated cells were present was estimated from reference gene primer amplification. Sequenced by immunoSEQ multiplex PCR; TCRdb stores in-frame clones only, minus some. Clonal size and the V and J genes are those of that table, whereas D and trimming came from the DNA. The repertoire holds about 210,000 clones, with 75% to 85% as singletons. The sequencing sample was made of peripheral blood. The source is a human donor in a cohort sampled during active COVID-19.

The CDR3 sequence is CSVEVATGVIDTQYF. In DNA form, the CDR3 reads TGCAGCGTTGAAGTCGCGACAGGGGTGATAGATACGCAGTATTTT. The chain is built from TRBV29-1 and TRBJ2-3; 8 positions agree with TRBD1. With V trimmed by 1 base and J by 5 bases, 8 bases remained unmatched. The CDR3 has 15 amino acids. Germline V gives CDR1 SQVTM, CDR2 ANQGSEA.